This T cell receptor (beta chain) is drawn from a study of blood T cell repertoires in COVID-19 (TCRdb year 2020). The study in broad terms: Samples covering the acute and convalescent phases of COVID-19 were provided by collaborators in the United States, Italy and Spain. The material from the prospective study consisted of cDNA or gDNA derived from T cells, B-cell-depleted T cells, or PBMCs. The samples were drawn from the first 160 participants of the ongoing ImmuneRACE study and from 1,254 subjects provided by 6 global collaborators. HLA class I and class II types, where available, came from metadata supplied by the sample provider rather than from assay-based typing. Nearly every sample came with metadata listing a de-identified subject ID, COVID-19 status, age in years and sex. The repertoires were released in a freely available public database meant as a resource for research on the immune response to SARS-CoV-2. Subjects who had been exposed to COVID-19, were actively infected with it, or had recovered from it provided the deeply sampled blood TCRbeta repertoires that made up the dataset.

Inclusive of the bounding cysteine and phenylalanine, the CDR3 is 14 residues long. Only CDR3 DNA remains: 42 bases, in frame from the first base. V sheds 4 bases and J sheds 0 bases, leaving 9 bases between their ends. Looking up the germline V gene yields CDR1 SGHTA and CDR2 FQGTGA. Details on this clone: Its antigen has not been determined. No per-base quality is available; no much larger clone lies one base away.

The investigation overall reported the following: How much clinical and demographic metadata was included differed by source and by participant, and the metadata was provided uncurated.

The immunoSEQ Assay, a bias-controlled multiplex PCR, was used to amplify TCRbeta CDR3 regions from genomic DNA. The original pipeline was this. The number of nucleated cells in each sample was estimated by amplification of reference gene primers within the assay. To quantify the absolute abundance of each unique TCRbeta CDR3 rearrangement, sequence reads were collapsed and filtered. For each sample, productive Simpson clonality was calculated by taking the square root of Simpson's diversity index across productive rearrangements. TCRdb provides this immuneACCESS table in a form limited to in-frame rearrangements. Some clones are lacking; in checked studies, under half of them reflect an unresolved V gene, and why the rest are absent is not known. V, J and clone size were drawn from that table, and D and trimming were deduced from the DNA. The sample table shows hundreds of thousands of clones, and almost 85% are seen once. Approximately 1.9% of the sample lies in the top ten.

Each collaborating institution followed its own protocols to collect whole blood in K2EDTA tubes. Collaborator samples were shipped for TCRbeta analysis as frozen whole blood, isolated PBMCs, or DNA extracted from either sample type. Sequenced: peripheral blood. The receptor was derived from a woman aged 80 or over with acute or convalescent COVID-19. The V gene is TRBV7-3 and the J gene is TRBJ1-1; the D segment could be TRBD1, given 6 matching bases. In nucleotide form, the sequence is TGTGCCAGCAGCTCGACAGGATTGAACACTGAAGCTTTCTTT. Its translation reads: CASSSTGLNTEAFF.